Below, one T cell receptor (beta chain) is given with its context. The antigen remains undetermined. V shed 7 bases and J 7 bases; nucleotides not matched to a gene: 15. The CDR3 is 15 residues long. The germline gives CDR1 MNHEY, CDR2 SVGAGI. The data belong to a study of cytomegalovirus exposure and HLA in healthy donors. It was healthy bone marrow donors who served as donors. Whole-study results and caveats: A missense variant in DCLRE1C was later tied to TCR beta V- and J-gene trimming. In a later analysis, a genetic analysis reported fewer productive-TCR N-insertions in an Asian-associated ancestry cluster than the cohort average.

With 60 Vbeta and 13 Jbeta primers, the PCR was carried out. This table comes from immunoSEQ multiplex PCR, and its TCRdb copy is limited to in-frame clones, with some not included. The sample carries around 120,000 clones, approximately 76% recorded once. The rearrangement uses TRBV6-5 and TRBJ1-2; 7 bases align to TRBD1. The sample taken for sequencing was PBMCs. This TCR came from a man aged 45 to 65 in good health and CMV-seropositive. The CDR3 is CASTRLDRVVGGYTF. The CDR3 nucleotides read TGTGCCAGCACCCGGCTTGACAGGGTGGTGGGTGGCTACACCTTC.